The T cell receptor (beta chain) described here comes from a study of blood T cell repertoires in COVID-19 (TCRdb year 2020). A note on the overall study: The collaborator samples originated in the United States, Italy and Spain and spanned the acute and convalescent phases of COVID-19. The sample metadata nearly always contained a de-identified subject ID, COVID-19 status, age in years and sex. Subjects who had been exposed to COVID-19, were actively infected with it, or had recovered from it provided the deeply sampled blood TCRbeta repertoires that made up the dataset. Where HLA class I and class II types were available, the types were taken from metadata supplied by the sample provider, not from assay-based typing. The prospective study material was composed of cDNA or gDNA derived from T cells, B-cell-depleted T cells, or PBMCs. Samples came from the ongoing ImmuneRACE study (first 160 participants) plus 1,254 subjects from 6 global collaborators. The repertoires were released in a freely available public database meant as a resource for research on the immune response to SARS-CoV-2. The paper as a whole reports these results and caveats: Clinical and demographic metadata were provided uncurated, with the amount varying by source and participant.

As for this clone: There is no known antigen for this receptor. Base-call qualities are not available, and no considerably larger clone is one nucleotide away.

Taken from cysteine to phenylalanine, the CDR3 has 17 residues. Only the CDR3 DNA stays, 51 bases, in frame from base 1. The germline V gene (reference sequence) provides CDR1 LNHDA and CDR2 SQIVND. Clipping removes 9 bases from V and 10 bases from J, with 20 as the unmatched junction base count. TCRbeta CDR3 regions were amplified from genomic DNA using the immunoSEQ Assay, a bias-controlled multiplex PCR. From the authors' description of their analysis: The number of nucleated cells in each sample was estimated by amplification of reference gene primers within the assay. To quantify the absolute abundance of each unique TCRbeta CDR3 rearrangement, sequence reads were collapsed and filtered. For each sample, productive Simpson clonality was calculated by taking the square root of Simpson's diversity index across productive rearrangements. TCRdb obtained this table from immuneACCESS and retained in-frame rearrangements with V and J assigned. These tables miss some clones; where compared with another copy, unresolved V genes account for less than half of the shortfall, and the remainder is unexplained. V, J and clone size are those of that table, while D and trimming were read from the DNA. Present in this sample are approximately 66,000 clones, about 73% of which were seen just once. The biggest ten clones account for more than 20% of the sample.

Whole blood was collected in K2EDTA tubes by collaborating institutions according to the institutions' own protocols. For TCRbeta analysis, collaborators shipped samples in one of three forms: frozen whole blood, isolated PBMCs, or DNA extracted from either of those sample types. Source material: peripheral blood. The TCR comes from a man between 60 and 70 years old with acute or convalescent COVID-19. This receptor chain uses TRBV19 and TRBJ2-7, with 14 middle bases fitting TRBD2. The CDR3 amino acid sequence is: CASQKNGLAGGLPTQYF. The nucleotide sequence is given as TGTGCCAGCCAAAAGAACGGACTAGCGGGAGGACTTCCTACTCAGTACTTC.